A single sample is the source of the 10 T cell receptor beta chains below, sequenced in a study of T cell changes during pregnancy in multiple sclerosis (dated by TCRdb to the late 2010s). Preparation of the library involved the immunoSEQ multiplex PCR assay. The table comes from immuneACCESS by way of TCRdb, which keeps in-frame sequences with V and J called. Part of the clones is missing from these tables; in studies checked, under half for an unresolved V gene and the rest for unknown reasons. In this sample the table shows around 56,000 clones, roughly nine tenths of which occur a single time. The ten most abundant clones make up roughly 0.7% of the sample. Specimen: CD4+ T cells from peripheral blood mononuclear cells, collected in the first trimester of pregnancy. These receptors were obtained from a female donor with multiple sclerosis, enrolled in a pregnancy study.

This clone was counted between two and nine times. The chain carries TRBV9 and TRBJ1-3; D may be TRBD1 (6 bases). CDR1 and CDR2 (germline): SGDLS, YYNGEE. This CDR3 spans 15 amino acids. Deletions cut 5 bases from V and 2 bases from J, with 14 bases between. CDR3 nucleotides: TGTGCCAGCAGTCCTACAGGGCTTCCTGGAAACACCATATATTTT. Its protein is CASSPTGLPGNTIYF.

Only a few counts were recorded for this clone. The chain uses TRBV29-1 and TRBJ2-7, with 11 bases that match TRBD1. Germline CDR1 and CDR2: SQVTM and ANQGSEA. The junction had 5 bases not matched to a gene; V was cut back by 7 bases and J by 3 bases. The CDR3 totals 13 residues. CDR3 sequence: CSAQGTGGYEQYF. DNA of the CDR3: TGCAGCGCGCAAGGGACAGGGGGCTACGAGCAGTACTTC.

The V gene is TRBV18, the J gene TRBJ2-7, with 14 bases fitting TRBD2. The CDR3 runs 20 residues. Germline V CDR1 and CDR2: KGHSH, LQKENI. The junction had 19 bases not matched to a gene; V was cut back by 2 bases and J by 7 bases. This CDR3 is CASSPLPGVGLAGAMREQYF. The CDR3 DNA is TGTGCCAGCTCACCATTGCCGGGAGTGGGACTAGCGGGGGCGATGAGGGAGCAGTACTTC.

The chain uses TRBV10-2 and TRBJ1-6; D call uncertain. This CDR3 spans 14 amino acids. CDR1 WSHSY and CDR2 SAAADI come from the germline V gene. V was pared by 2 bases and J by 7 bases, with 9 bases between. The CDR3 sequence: CASSEPGNNSPLHF. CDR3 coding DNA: TGCGCCAGCAGTGAGCCCGGGAACAATTCACCCCTCCACTTT.

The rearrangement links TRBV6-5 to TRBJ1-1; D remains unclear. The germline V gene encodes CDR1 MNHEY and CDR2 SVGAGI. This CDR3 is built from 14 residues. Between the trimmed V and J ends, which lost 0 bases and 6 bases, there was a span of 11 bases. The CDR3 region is CASSYSDVQPEAFF. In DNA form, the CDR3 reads TGTGCCAGCAGTTACTCGGATGTACAGCCTGAAGCTTTCTTT.

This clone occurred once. CDR3 sequence reads: CASLADTLRSNQPQHF. The CDR3 nucleotides read TGTGCCAGCCTCGCCGACACACTCAGGAGCAATCAGCCCCAGCATTTT. The rearrangement joins TRBV19 to TRBJ1-5; no clear D gene. Germline V gene data show CDR1 as LNHDA and CDR2 as SQIVND (reference sequence). The ends were cut back, 9 bases at V and 1 base at J, with 19 bases in the middle. CDR3 length equals 16 residues.

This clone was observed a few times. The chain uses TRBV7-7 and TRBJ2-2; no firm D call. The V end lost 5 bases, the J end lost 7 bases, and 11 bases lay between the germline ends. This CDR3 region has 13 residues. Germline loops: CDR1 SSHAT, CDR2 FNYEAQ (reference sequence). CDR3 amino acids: CASSLKRGGELFF. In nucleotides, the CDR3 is TGTGCCAGCAGCCTCAAGCGTGGCGGGGAGCTGTTTTTT.

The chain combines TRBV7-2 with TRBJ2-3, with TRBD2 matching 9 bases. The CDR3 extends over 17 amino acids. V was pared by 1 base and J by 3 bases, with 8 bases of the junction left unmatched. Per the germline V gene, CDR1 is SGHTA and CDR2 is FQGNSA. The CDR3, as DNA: TGTGCCAGCAGCTTAGTAGGGCGGGGGGGCTGGACAGATACGCAGTATTTT. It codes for CASSLVGRGGWTDTQYF.

The CDR3 loop is CASSLEAGPRSTEAFF. CDR3 nucleotides: TGTGCCAGCAGCTTGGAAGCGGGCCCTAGGAGCACTGAAGCTTTCTTT. The V and J genes are TRBV5-5 and TRBJ1-1; D unresolved. The germline V gene has CDR1 SGHKS and CDR2 YYEKEE (reference sequence). Trimming left V 0 bases short and J 4 bases short, with 16 bases between. The CDR3 is 16 residues long. Full variable domain (remainder filled in from reference TRBV5-5 and TRBJ1-1): DAGVTQSPTHLIKTRGQQVTLRCSPISGHKSVSWYQQVLGQGPQFIFQYYEKEERGRGNFPDRFSARQFPNYSSELNVNALLLGDSALYLCASSLEAGPRSTEAFFGQGTRLTVV.

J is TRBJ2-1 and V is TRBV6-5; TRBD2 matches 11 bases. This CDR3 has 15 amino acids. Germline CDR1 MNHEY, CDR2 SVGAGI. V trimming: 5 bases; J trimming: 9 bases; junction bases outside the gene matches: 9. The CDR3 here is CASSPSGGPFGEQFF. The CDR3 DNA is TGTGCCAGCAGTCCTAGCGGGGGGCCCTTTGGTGAGCAGTTCTTC.